Below, 28 T cell receptor beta chains from the same sample are listed, as sequenced in a study of cytomegalovirus exposure and HLA in healthy donors. 60 Vbeta and 13 Jbeta primers were used in PCR. Repertoires were generated with immunoSEQ multiplex PCR, while TCRdb's copy carries only in-frame clones and drops some. Its clone listing holds 150,000 or so clones. The sample was PBMCs. The receptors here all came from a woman aged 40 to 50 in good health and CMV-seropositive.

This chain links TRBV9 with TRBJ2-1; tentative D call: TRBD2 (6 bases). Trimming left V 3 bases short and J 10 bases short, with 20 bases between. Germline V gives CDR1 SGDLS, CDR2 YYNGEE. The CDR3 is 15 residues long. CDR3 region: CASSGGLGLADEQFF. The CDR3 DNA reads TGTGCCAGCAGCGGGGGACTGGGGCTAGCAGACGAGCAGTTCTTC.

This chain links TRBV4-3 with TRBJ2-7, with D perhaps TRBD1 (6 bases). Between the trimmed V and J ends, which lost 2 bases and 2 bases, there was a span of 13 bases. The length of the CDR3 is 15 residues. Looked up from germline, CDR1 is LGHNA and CDR2 is YSLEER. CDR3 sequence: CASSQFGGGTYEQYF. In DNA, the CDR3 is TGCGCCAGCAGCCAATTTGGGGGCGGAACCTACGAGCAGTACTTC.

The chain is built from TRBV4-2 and TRBJ2-1, with D perhaps TRBD2 (6 bases). CDR1 and CDR2 from the germline V gene are LGHNA and YNFKEQ. The CDR3 has 15 amino acids. V lost 1 base and J 8 bases, leaving 15 bases between the germline ends. CDR3 sequence: CASSQAGATGDEQFF. The CDR3 DNA follows: TGTGCCAGCAGCCAAGCGGGTGCGACGGGGGATGAGCAGTTCTTC.

The chain combines TRBV10-3 with TRBJ2-7; D is unresolved. Deletions cut 0 bases from V and 6 bases from J, with 6 bases between. CDR1 is ENHRY and CDR2 is SYGVKD in the germline V gene. The CDR3 has 12 residues. The CDR3 nucleotides read TGTGCCATCAGTGAGTCGAAGAGCGAGCAGTACTTC. As protein: CAISESKSEQYF.

The chain combines TRBV5-5 with TRBJ1-5, with D unclear. The CDR3 spans 13 residues. The germline gives CDR1 SGHKS, CDR2 YYEKEE (reference sequence). The ends were cut back, 1 base at V and 4 bases at J, with 6 bases in the middle. The CDR3 loop reads CASSLSGNQPQHF. CDR3 coding DNA: TGTGCCAGCAGCTTGTCCGGGAATCAGCCCCAGCATTTT.

V and J are TRBV15 and TRBJ2-7; 8 bases fit TRBD1. The CDR3 is made up of 14 amino acids. Losses at the gene ends were 1 base for V and 6 bases for J; bases not matched to a gene: 5. Germline CDR1 reads LNHNV; CDR2 reads YYDKDF (reference sequence). The CDR3 loop reads CATSRVGTGFEQYF. In DNA, the CDR3 is TGTGCCACCAGCAGAGTGGGGACAGGTTTCGAGCAGTACTTC.

This chain uses TRBV14 with TRBJ1-4, with a possible D match to TRBD1 (5 bases). Germline lookup yields CDR1 SGHDN and CDR2 FVKESK. Trimming stripped 5 bases from V and 7 bases from J, with 17 bases between. The CDR3 consists of 15 residues. The CDR3 spells CASSGLQGEGEKLFF. The CDR3 coding sequence is TGTGCCAGCAGCGGACTACAAGGGGAGGGTGAAAAACTGTTTTTT.

V is TRBV5-4 and J is TRBJ2-2, with TRBD2 identical over 8 bases. V was pared by 4 bases and J by 6 bases, with 5 bases of the junction left unmatched. Looked up from germline, CDR1 is SGHNT and CDR2 is YYREEE (reference sequence). This CDR3 has 14 residues. CDR3 sequence reads: CASSREGGPGELFF. The CDR3 region has the DNA TGTGCCAGCAGCCGGGAGGGGGGCCCCGGGGAGCTGTTTTTT.

The chain uses TRBV10-3 and TRBJ2-7; 8 positions match TRBD1. The length of the CDR3 is 15 residues. The germline gives CDR1 ENHRY, CDR2 SYGVKD. J lost 7 bases, V lost 3 bases, and 11 bases had no gene match. CDR3 bases: TGTGCCATCAGTGAAGAGGCAGGGGGCGGAATGGAGCAGTACTTC. Amino acids: CAISEEAGGGMEQYF.

CDR3 loop: CASRTTGGSTETQYF. Written as DNA, the CDR3 is TGTGCCAGCAGGACGACAGGGGGCTCGACGGAGACCCAGTACTTC. The rearrangement joins TRBV6-1 to TRBJ2-5; 10 nucleotides line up with TRBD1. Germline-derived CDR1 and CDR2 are MNHNS and SASEGT. Unmatched junction bases numbered 9, after V lost 6 bases and J lost 5 bases. The CDR3 sequence is 15 residues long.

V gene TRBV9 combines with J gene TRBJ2-1, with TRBD2 matching 7 bases. CDR1 SGDLS and CDR2 YYNGEE come from the germline V gene. This CDR3 comprises 15 residues. Losses at the gene ends were 0 bases for V and 6 bases for J; bases not matched to a gene: 6. The CDR3 bases are TGTGCCAGCAGCGTAGCAGCGGGGCCCCCCAATGAGCAGTTCTTC. Translated, it gives CASSVAAGPPNEQFF. The entire variable domain, with the rest obtained from reference TRBV9 and TRBJ2-1, is as follows: DSGVTQTPKHLITATGQRVTLRCSPRSGDLSVYWYQQSLDQGLQFLIQYYNGEERAKGNILERFSAQQFPDLHSELNLSSLELGDSALYFCASSVAAGPPNEQFFGPGTRLTVL.

The chain couples TRBV21-1 to TRBJ1-1; TRBD1 is the table's D call, not checked against the DNA. TRBV21-1 is assigned pseudogene status. This CDR3 is 15 amino acids long. CDR3 in DNA: TGTGCCAGCAGCAAACCCCAACGGACAAGTTATACAGCTTTCTTT. This sequence encodes CASSKPQRTSYTAFF.

The J gene is TRBJ2-3, the V gene TRBV9; 13 positions agree with TRBD2. The V segment lost 4 bases and the J segment 1 base; nucleotides outside the gene matches: 3. Per the germline V gene, CDR1 is SGDLS and CDR2 is YYNGEE. CDR3 length: 16 residues. CDR3 bases: TGTGCCAGCAGCAGTGGACTAGCGGGAGGCACAGATACGCAGTATTTT. This translates into CASSSGLAGGTDTQYF. The full variable domain, completed using reference TRBV9 and TRBJ2-3, is DSGVTQTPKHLITATGQRVTLRCSPRSGDLSVYWYQQSLDQGLQFLIQYYNGEERAKGNILERFSAQQFPDLHSELNLSSLELGDSALYFCASSSGLAGGTDTQYFGPGTRLTVL.

J is TRBJ1-1 and V is TRBV7-9; 7 nucleotides align to TRBD1. The V segment lost 1 base and the J segment 1 base; nucleotides outside the gene matches: 6. CDR1 is SEHNR and CDR2 is FQNEAQ in the germline V gene (reference sequence). The CDR3 runs 16 residues. The CDR3 sequence is CASSLGYRGQNTEAFF. CDR3 sequence (DNA): TGTGCCAGCAGCTTAGGATACAGGGGCCAGAACACTGAAGCTTTCTTT.

The chain joins TRBV5-5 to TRBJ1-1; D uncertain. CDR1 is SGHKS, CDR2 YYEKEE, per germline (reference sequence). The CDR3 is made up of 11 amino acids. Trimming stripped 4 bases from V and 9 bases from J, with 10 bases between. CDR3 DNA: TGTGCCAGCAGCGGTGGAGACCAAGCTTTCTTT. It specifies CASSGGDQAFF.

The chain carries TRBV7-7 and TRBJ2-1, with 15 bases that match TRBD2. Germline V gene lookup returns CDR1 SSHAT and CDR2 FNYEAQ (reference sequence). This CDR3 comprises 17 residues. The trim removed 3 bases at V and 2 bases at J, leaving 2 bases unmatched. Here the CDR3 reads CASSFGLAGGAYNEQFF. CDR3 nucleotides: TGTGCCAGCAGCTTCGGACTAGCGGGAGGGGCCTACAATGAGCAGTTCTTC.

The chain's CDR3 is CASSLRRNNEQFF. CDR3 nucleotides: TGTGCCAGCAGTTTGCGGCGGAACAATGAGCAGTTCTTC. The rearrangement uses TRBV28 and TRBJ2-1; D remains unclear. CDR1 and CDR2 from the germline V gene are MDHEN and SYDVKM. The germline V and J ends were trimmed by 3 bases and 5 bases, with 8 bases remaining between them. This CDR3 region has 13 residues.

The chain employs TRBV7-2 and TRBJ2-1; 9 bases line up with TRBD2. Germline V gene sequence: CDR1 SGHTA, CDR2 FQGNSA. The length of the CDR3 is 16 residues. The V gene end was trimmed by 5 bases and the J gene end by 3 bases; junction bases not matched to a gene: 8. The CDR3 DNA follows: TGTGCCAGCAGCGTAAAACTAGCGGGCCTCTACAATGAGCAGTTCTTC. Encoded protein: CASSVKLAGLYNEQFF.

The rearrangement links TRBV6-5 to TRBJ1-2, with D possibly being TRBD1 (6 bases). CDR1 MNHEY and CDR2 SVGAGI come from the germline V gene. V was shortened by 3 bases and J by 4 bases, with 12 bases between the two germline ends. This CDR3 has 14 amino acids. The CDR3 bases are TGTGCCAGCAGTTATACAGGGTCGGGCTATGGCTACACCTTC. This gives the protein CASSYTGSGYGYTF.

This chain links TRBV20-1 with TRBJ2-1, with D unresolved. The length of the CDR3 is 11 residues. Germline-derived CDR1 and CDR2 are DFQATT and SNEGSKA (reference sequence). V gave up 3 bases and J gave up 8 bases, with 8 bases separating them. CDR3 sequence: CSARFFYEQFF. CDR3 bases: TGCAGTGCTAGGTTTTTCTATGAGCAGTTCTTC.

The V call is TRBV7-2, the J call TRBJ2-5; 7 bases map to TRBD1. V shed 5 bases and J 1 base; nucleotides not matched to a gene: 4. The CDR3 spans 14 residues. CDR1 SGHTA and CDR2 FQGNSA come from the germline V gene. This chain's CDR3 is CASSPDRSQETQYF. The CDR3 DNA reads as TGTGCCAGCAGCCCGGACAGGTCCCAAGAGACCCAGTACTTC.

The gene calls are TRBV6-5 and TRBJ2-5, with a weak D call TRBD2 (6 bases). Trimming shortened V by 2 bases and J by 4 bases, and 8 bases separated the two germline ends. This CDR3 has 13 residues. Germline V gives CDR1 MNHEY, CDR2 SVGAGI. The CDR3 DNA reads as TGTGCCAGCAGTTACGCGGGGATAGAGACCCAGTACTTC. This sequence encodes CASSYAGIETQYF.

The chain carries TRBV6-1 and TRBJ1-2; 7 bases fit TRBD1. Germline V lookup: CDR1 MNHNS, CDR2 SASEGT. J gave up 4 bases and V 8 bases, and 1 base lay outside the gene matches. This CDR3 comprises 11 residues. The CDR3 bases are TGTGCCAGCGGGGACAGCTATGGCTACACCTTC. It yields the protein CASGDSYGYTF.

The chain links TRBV6-8 to TRBJ2-3, with 8 bases that match TRBD2. The V gene's germline CDR1 is MNHGY and CDR2 SAAAGT. With 8 bases clipped from V and 1 base from J, the junction kept 8 bases outside the gene matches. CDR3 length equals 15 residues. CDR3 coding DNA: TGTGCCAGCTACCGTAGCGGGATGGGCACAGATACGCAGTATTTT. It codes for CASYRSGMGTDTQYF.

This chain connects TRBV9 to TRBJ1-1; D not certain. Germline assignment: CDR1 SGDLS and CDR2 YYNGEE. Trimming stripped 0 bases from V and 5 bases from J, with 8 bases between. This CDR3 spans 13 amino acids. CDR3 loop: CASSVETGTEAFF. CDR3 bases: TGTGCCAGCAGCGTAGAAACGGGAACTGAAGCTTTCTTT.

The chain has TRBV5-1 and TRBJ2-2; maybe TRBD2 (5 bases). Trimming cost V 1 base and J 2 bases, with 18 bases left between them. Germline V gene sequence: CDR1 SGHRS, CDR2 YFSETQ. This CDR3 region has 18 residues. CDR3 sequence reads: CASSLSALGEGNTGELFF. In DNA, the CDR3 is TGCGCCAGCAGCTTGTCGGCTCTGGGTGAGGGAAACACCGGGGAGCTGTTTTTT.

The gene calls are TRBV29-1 and TRBJ2-7, with 10 bases aligning to TRBD1. The CDR3 runs 13 residues. The germline V gene has CDR1 SQVTM and CDR2 ANQGSEA. V lost 7 bases to trimming and J lost 4 bases; unmatched junction nucleotides: 7. The CDR3 sequence: CSGRQGASYEQYF. Written as DNA, the CDR3 is TGCAGCGGAAGACAGGGGGCCTCTTACGAGCAGTACTTC.

The chain employs TRBV11-1 and TRBJ2-3; 9 bases line up with TRBD2. The ends lost 5 bases at V and 0 bases at J; junction bases unmatched: 9. Germline V gives CDR1 SGHAT, CDR2 FQDESV (reference sequence). This CDR3 spans 17 amino acids. The CDR3 DNA sequence: TGTGCCAGCAGCCCCCTCGGACTAGCGAGTAGCACAGATACGCAGTATTTT. Protein sequence: CASSPLGLASSTDTQYF.